The 16 T cell receptor beta chains given below trace back to one sample, sequenced in a study of patients and donors after allogeneic stem cell transplantation. TCRdb re-analysed the RT-PCR reads in MiXCR, keeping a single row per CDR3 protein. The sample consists of approximately 250,000 distinct CDR3 sequences, around an eighth of them appearing once. Sequencing was performed on blood, either unsorted or a sorted T cell fraction (not recorded which). The receptor source for this set is a human donor who was either an allogeneic HSCT recipient or a stem cell or donor lymphocyte infusion donor (not recorded which). It is not recorded whose cells these are; they may come from a transplant donor.

This clonotype turned up a few times. This chain connects TRBV11-1 to TRBJ2-5; possibly TRBD1 or TRBD2 for D (5 bases each). Germline V gene data show CDR1 as SGHAT and CDR2 as FQDESV (reference sequence). The CDR3 totals 14 residues. With 5 bases removed from V and 5 bases from J, the gap between germline ends came to 15 bases. CDR3: CASSHDSREETQYF. Written as DNA, the CDR3 is TGTGCCAGCAGCCACGACAGCAGGGAGGAGACCCAGTACTTC.

This rearrangement joins TRBV24-1 to TRBJ2-2; TRBD2 aligns across 9 bases. The CDR3 covers 16 residues. With 2 bases clipped from V and 4 bases from J, the junction kept 4 bases outside the gene matches. CDR1 and CDR2 (germline): KGHDR, SFDVKD. CDR3: CATSDSGGRGTGELFF. The CDR3 nucleotides read TGTGCCACCAGTGATTCGGGCGGGAGGGGCACCGGGGAGCTGTTTTTT.

The chain joins TRBV7-2 to TRBJ2-5; TRBD2 matches 11 bases. Germline CDR1 SGHTA, CDR2 FQGNSA. The junction had 15 bases not matched to a gene; V was cut back by 5 bases and J by 7 bases. This CDR3 is built from 17 residues. CDR3 sequence: CASSQEASGGQPRTQYF. The CDR3 DNA reads as TGTGCCAGCAGCCAAGAGGCTAGCGGGGGGCAACCGAGGACCCAGTACTTC.

A few counts support this clonotype. The gene calls are TRBV12-3 or TRBV12-4 and TRBJ1-2, with a possible D match to TRBD1 (5 bases). Trimming left V 6 bases short and J 8 bases short, with 22 bases between. This CDR3 has 15 amino acids. CDR3 sequence: CASSALGRGRGGYTF. CDR3 bases: TGTGCCAGCAGCGCTCTAGGACGCGGACGGGGGGGCTACACCTTC.

This clonotype was seen ten or more times. The chain joins TRBV24-1 to TRBJ2-3; 11 bases align to TRBD2. This CDR3 contains 16 residues. Germline V gives CDR1 KGHDR, CDR2 SFDVKD. After removal of 7 bases from V and 2 bases from J, the junction contained 7 bases not matched to a gene. CDR3 protein: CATSSGLAAITDTQYF. CDR3 bases: TGTGCCACCAGCTCGGGACTAGCGGCGATCACAGATACGCAGTATTTT.

Many counts were recorded for this clonotype. The rearrangement links TRBV5-5 to TRBJ1-5; 8 bases fit TRBD1. The V segment lost 4 bases and the J segment 0 bases; nucleotides outside the gene matches: 6. This CDR3 region has 16 residues. Per the germline V gene, CDR1 is SGHKS and CDR2 is YYEKEE (reference sequence). CDR3 coding DNA: TGTGCCAGCAGCCTACAGGGGGGCCATAGCAATCAGCCCCAGCATTTT. As protein: CASSLQGGHSNQPQHF.

J is TRBJ1-1 and V is TRBV20-1; tentatively, D is TRBD1 (5 bases). CDR3 size: 13 residues. Germline lookup yields CDR1 DFQATT and CDR2 SNEGSKA (reference sequence). V lost 5 bases, J lost 3 bases, and 13 bases lay in between. CDR3 residues: CSAGGILDTEAFF. CDR3 bases: TGCAGTGCTGGGGGGATCCTGGACACTGAAGCTTTCTTT.

The chain combines TRBV4-1 with TRBJ2-7; maybe TRBD1 (5 bases). The CDR3 sequence is 13 residues long. Germline V lookup: CDR1 MGHRA, CDR2 YSYEKL. V was cut by 4 bases and J by 5 bases, with 12 bases left in between. The CDR3 DNA reads TGCGCCAGCAGCCCCTGGGCAGGGCACGAGCAGTACTTC. Translated, it gives CASSPWAGHEQYF.

The chain is built from TRBV7-8 and TRBJ2-7, with D unclear. The germline V gene encodes CDR1 SGHVS and CDR2 FQNEAQ. V lost 2 bases and J lost 3, with 11 bases in between. The CDR3 is made up of 14 amino acids. CDR3: CASSLNSRGYEQYF. The CDR3 DNA reads TGTGCCAGCAGCTTAAATTCGAGAGGCTACGAGCAGTACTTC.

By proportion, this clonotype is medium-sized. CDR3 in amino acids: CSARDLKRTQETQYF. Written as DNA, the CDR3 is TGCAGTGCTAGAGATCTTAAGCGAACGCAAGAGACCCAGTACTTC. The chain combines TRBV20-1 with TRBJ2-5; D call uncertain. V was trimmed by 0 bases and J by 2 bases, leaving 13 bases between them. Germline V lookup: CDR1 DFQATT, CDR2 SNEGSKA (reference sequence). This CDR3 has 15 amino acids.

This clonotype has at least ten counts. The chain links TRBV12-3 or TRBV12-4 to TRBJ2-5; 12 bases agree with TRBD2. This CDR3 comprises 16 residues. Trimming at V came to 2 bases and at J to 5 bases, leaving 6 bases not matched to a gene. For the CDR3, the DNA is TGTGCCAGCAGTTTATCTAGCGGGGGGGCCCGGGAGACCCAGTACTTC. Translation: CASSLSSGGARETQYF.

V and J are TRBV12-3 or TRBV12-4 and TRBJ2-1; 11 bases agree with TRBD2. The trim removed 5 bases at V and 15 bases at J, leaving 9 bases unmatched. CDR3 length: 13 amino acids. The CDR3 sequence: CASSPRLAGGSFF. CDR3 sequence (DNA): TGTGCCAGCAGTCCCCGATTAGCGGGAGGGTCGTTCTTC.

In its sample, this clonotype was seen many times. The chain is built from TRBV24-1 and TRBJ1-5; 8 bases agree with TRBD1. There are 16 residues in the CDR3. J lost 7 bases, V lost 4 bases, and 11 bases had no gene match. From germline, CDR1 is KGHDR and CDR2 SFDVKD. CDR3 sequence reads: CATSDPGQGHTQPQHF. Here the CDR3 DNA reads TGTGCCACCAGTGACCCTGGACAGGGCCACACACAGCCCCAGCATTTT.

The J gene is TRBJ1-1, the V gene TRBV20-1; D ambiguous. Germline values: CDR1 DFQATT, CDR2 SNEGSKA (reference sequence). V dropped 3 bases and J dropped 0 bases, with 11 bases sitting between them. This CDR3 region has 14 residues. CDR3 DNA: TGCAGTGCTAGTTTGGGCACCTTGAACACTGAAGCTTTCTTT. Translation gives CSASLGTLNTEAFF.

This clonotype has at least ten counts. This chain links TRBV28 with TRBJ2-6; unclear D gene. The CDR3 extends over 15 amino acids. Trimming pared 3 bases from V and 0 bases from J, leaving 6 bases between. Germline V gene sequence: CDR1 MDHEN, CDR2 SYDVKM. The CDR3 sequence is CASSFHSSGANVLTF. The CDR3 bases are TGTGCCAGCAGTTTTCACAGCTCTGGGGCCAACGTCCTGACTTTC.

The chain combines TRBV7-6 with TRBJ2-5; perhaps TRBD2 as D (5 bases). Germline V gives CDR1 SGHVS, CDR2 FNYEAQ. V lost 4 bases and J lost 5, with 8 bases in between. CDR3 size: 12 residues. The CDR3 DNA reads as TGTGCCAGCAGCTCCCGCGGGGAGACCCAGTACTTC. As protein: CASSSRGETQYF.